Listed below are T cell receptor beta chains from one sample, sequenced in a study of blood T cell repertoires in COVID-19. Libraries were prepared by immunoSEQ multiplex PCR; TCRdb keeps only in-frame clonotypes and omits some of them. The data show about 140,000 clones, roughly 84% seen once. The sequenced material came from peripheral blood. Every receptor here comes from a man younger than 40 with COVID-19, enrolled during active disease. The CDR3 runs from the conserved cysteine through the conserved F or W. Each record gives: V gene, D gene, J gene, CDR3 DNA, CDR3 protein. D genes are given only for firm matches.

V gene: TRBV7-2; D gene: NA; J gene: TRBJ1-6; CDR3 DNA: TGTGCCAGCAGCCAGGGGTCCTGGGGGTCACCCCTCCACTTT; CDR3 protein: CASSQGSWGSPLHF
V gene: TRBV11-3; D gene: NA; J gene: TRBJ2-2; CDR3 DNA: TGTGCCAGCAGCTTGAGGAGTACCGGGGAGCTGTTTTTT; CDR3 protein: CASSLRSTGELFF
V gene: TRBV24-1; D gene: NA; J gene: TRBJ1-2; CDR3 DNA: TGTGCCACCAGTGAAGGGAGCTTCGCGGGCTACACCTTC; CDR3 protein: CATSEGSFAGYTF
V gene: TRBV2; D gene: NA; J gene: TRBJ1-1; CDR3 DNA: TGTGCCAGCAGTGGGAGGGGTCAGAACACTGAAGCTTTCTTT; CDR3 protein: CASSGRGQNTEAFF
V gene: TRBV7-2; D gene: TRBD2; J gene: TRBJ2-1; CDR3 DNA: TGTGCCAGCACGAAGATGGGCGGGAGAGAAAATGAGCAGTTCTTC; CDR3 protein: CASTKMGGRENEQFF
V gene: TRBV9; D gene: NA; J gene: TRBJ2-5; CDR3 DNA: TGTGCCAGCAGCGCCCAGCGGACCCGAGGGACCCAGTACTTC; CDR3 protein: CASSAQRTRGTQYF
V gene: TRBV6-6; D gene: TRBD1; J gene: TRBJ2-1; CDR3 DNA: TGTGCCAGCAGTTACCCGACAGGGAAGCACAATGAGCAGTTCTTC; CDR3 protein: CASSYPTGKHNEQFF
V gene: TRBV28; D gene: NA; J gene: TRBJ2-7; CDR3 DNA: TGTGCCAGCAGATATAGGGGGGGAGAGCAGTACTTC; CDR3 protein: CASRYRGGEQYF
V gene: TRBV24-1; D gene: TRBD1; J gene: TRBJ2-2; CDR3 DNA: TGTGCCACAAGACAGGGTGGCACCGGGGAGCTGTTTTTT; CDR3 protein: CATRQGGTGELFF
V gene: TRBV7-9; D gene: TRBD2; J gene: TRBJ2-3; CDR3 DNA: TGTGCCAGCAGCCTCGGACTAGCGGGAGTGGCGGATACGCAGTATTTT; CDR3 protein: CASSLGLAGVADTQYF
V gene: TRBV19; D gene: NA; J gene: TRBJ2-2; CDR3 DNA: TGTGCCAGTAGAGGGAACAGGGTGAACACCGGGGAGCTGTTTTTT; CDR3 protein: CASRGNRVNTGELFF
V gene: TRBV4-1; D gene: TRBD2; J gene: TRBJ2-2; CDR3 DNA: TGCGCCAGCAGCCAAGGACTAGCGGGAGGCCCCGGGGAGCTGTTTTTT; CDR3 protein: CASSQGLAGGPGELFF
V gene: TRBV7-2; D gene: TRBD1; J gene: TRBJ1-2; CDR3 DNA: TGTGCCAGCAGCTTGGGGACAGGGGGCGTCTATGGCTACACCTTC; CDR3 protein: CASSLGTGGVYGYTF
V gene: TRBV10-3; D gene: TRBD2; J gene: TRBJ2-5; CDR3 DNA: TGTGCTACCGAAACGGGGACTAGCTTGGAGACCCAGTACTTC; CDR3 protein: CATETGTSLETQYF
V gene: TRBV13; D gene: TRBD1; J gene: TRBJ1-1; CDR3 DNA: TGTGCCAGCAGCACTTGGGACAGGGGGCTCCAAGTGAACACTGAAGCTTTCTTT; CDR3 protein: CASSTWDRGLQVNTEAFF
V gene: TRBV12-3/TRBV12-4; D gene: NA; J gene: TRBJ2-7; CDR3 DNA: TGTGCCAGCAGCCAGGCCCCTTTCGAGCAGTACTTC; CDR3 protein: CASSQAPFEQYF
V gene: TRBV5-4; D gene: TRBD2; J gene: TRBJ2-7; CDR3 DNA: TGTGCCAGCAGTCTGGACCCCGGGGGGGCCTACGAGCAGTACTTC; CDR3 protein: CASSLDPGGAYEQYF
V gene: TRBV30; D gene: TRBD2; J gene: TRBJ2-7; CDR3 DNA: TGTGCCTGGAGCCGCCTTGGACTAGCGGGAGGGCCGAACAACGAGCAGTACTTC; CDR3 protein: CAWSRLGLAGGPNNEQYF
V gene: TRBV24-1; D gene: NA; J gene: TRBJ2-1; CDR3 DNA: TGTGCCACCAGTGATTCAAAAGTAGAAGCGGCCTTATACAATGAGCAGTTCTTC; CDR3 protein: CATSDSKVEAALYNEQFF
V gene: TRBV2; D gene: NA; J gene: TRBJ2-5; CDR3 DNA: TGTGCCAGCAGCCGAGTGGGCCCCAAAGAGACCCAGTACTTC; CDR3 protein: CASSRVGPKETQYF
V gene: TRBV2; D gene: TRBD1; J gene: TRBJ2-7; CDR3 DNA: TGTGCCAGCAGTACTGGGACAGGCCCTCGGTGTTACTTC; CDR3 protein: CASSTGTGPRCYF
V gene: TRBV6-4; D gene: NA; J gene: TRBJ1-1; CDR3 DNA: TGTGCCAGCAGTCGTAGTCCCGGGTTGGCTGAAGCTTTCTTT; CDR3 protein: CASSRSPGLAEAFF
V gene: TRBV10-3; D gene: NA; J gene: TRBJ2-7; CDR3 DNA: TGTGCCACGGACGCAGGGACCTACGAGCAGTACTTC; CDR3 protein: CATDAGTYEQYF
V gene: TRBV19; D gene: NA; J gene: TRBJ2-1; CDR3 DNA: TGTGCCAGTAGTACAGTTGGCGGGGCTGCGAACAATGAGCAGTTCTTC; CDR3 protein: CASSTVGGAANNEQFF
V gene: TRBV30; D gene: TRBD1; J gene: TRBJ2-7; CDR3 DNA: TGTGCCTGGAGTCGGGACAGCTCCTACGAGCAGTACTTC; CDR3 protein: CAWSRDSSYEQYF
V gene: TRBV27; D gene: TRBD1; J gene: TRBJ2-5; CDR3 DNA: TGTGCCAGCAGTTTACAAGGGACAGGGGGCCAAGAGACCCAGTACTTC; CDR3 protein: CASSLQGTGGQETQYF
V gene: TRBV19; D gene: NA; J gene: TRBJ2-3; CDR3 DNA: TGTGCCAGTAGCTCCTCTGATACGCAGTATTTT; CDR3 protein: CASSSSDTQYF
V gene: TRBV9; D gene: NA; J gene: TRBJ2-1; CDR3 DNA: TGTGCCAGCAGCGTCCAAGGCGGGAACAATGAGCAGTTCTTC; CDR3 protein: CASSVQGGNNEQFF
V gene: TRBV5-4; D gene: TRBD1; J gene: TRBJ1-6; CDR3 DNA: TGTGCCAGCAGCCCGCGGACAGGGACTAATTCACCCCTCCACTTT; CDR3 protein: CASSPRTGTNSPLHF
V gene: TRBV10-3; D gene: NA; J gene: TRBJ1-1; CDR3 DNA: TGTGCAGCCGGGATGAACACTGAAGCTTTCTTT; CDR3 protein: CAAGMNTEAFF
V gene: TRBV5-4; D gene: TRBD1; J gene: TRBJ1-1; CDR3 DNA: TGTGCCAGCAGCTCAGACAGGGGTGAAGCTTTCTTT; CDR3 protein: CASSSDRGEAFF